The 23 T cell receptor beta chains below come from one sample, sequenced in a study of identical twins. TCRdb itself ran the 5' RACE reads through MiXCR, one entry per CDR3 protein. This table holds about 530,000 distinct CDR3 sequences, more than 20% found once. These data are also associated with another study on yellow fever vaccine responses in identical twins.

Sequences were obtained from CD4+ T cells sorted from blood. Receptor source: a woman aged 18-29 years in good health.

This clonotype was observed a handful of times. As DNA, the CDR3 is TGCGCCAGCAGCTTGGCAGCTGGGACCGTCTACGAGCAGTACTTC. This encodes CASSLAAGTVYEQYF. The J gene is TRBJ2-7, the V gene TRBV5-1; D could derive from TRBD1 or TRBD2 (5 bases each). The CDR3 loop spans 15 amino acids. Trimming stripped 0 bases from V and 3 bases from J, with 13 bases between. Germline CDR1 reads SGHRS; CDR2 reads YFSETQ.

This chain uses TRBV12-3 or TRBV12-4 with TRBJ2-1; 7 bases map to TRBD2. Trimming removed 8 bases from V and 1 base from J; junction bases left unmatched: 5. This CDR3 has 14 amino acids. The CDR3 nucleotides read TGTGCCAGCCGTTGGGGGGGATCCTACAATGAGCAGTTCTTC. Its translation: CASRWGGSYNEQFF.

The V call is TRBV12-3 or TRBV12-4, the J call TRBJ2-7; unclear D gene. The germline V and J ends were trimmed by 3 bases and 1 base, with 16 bases remaining between them. The CDR3 has 16 residues. CDR3 in DNA: TGTGCCAGCAGTTTTTCGTCCGGACGGAATTCCTACGAGCAGTACTTC. Protein sequence: CASSFSSGRNSYEQYF.

The rearrangement links TRBV25-1 to TRBJ2-6; 7 bases are a match to TRBD1. The CDR3 spans 15 residues. After removal of 2 bases from V and 2 bases from J, the junction contained 0 bases not matched to a gene. In germline, CDR1 is MGHDK, CDR2 SYGVNS. The CDR3 reads CASSETGAGANVLTF. The CDR3 nucleotides are TGTGCCAGCAGTGAAACAGGGGCTGGGGCCAACGTCCTGACTTTC.

V gene TRBV9 combines with J gene TRBJ1-2; TRBD1 matches 8 bases. The CDR3 has 16 residues. CDR1 SGDLS and CDR2 YYNGEE come from the germline V gene. Unmatched junction bases numbered 10, after V lost 0 bases and J lost 6 bases. CDR3: CASSVGDRNSMNGYTF. The CDR3 region has the DNA TGTGCCAGCAGCGTAGGGGACAGGAATTCTATGAATGGCTACACCTTC.

The chain is built from TRBV5-1 and TRBJ1-1, with 8 bases aligning to TRBD1. The length of the CDR3 is 16 residues. V dropped 1 base and J dropped 0; count of bases not matched to a gene: 5. Germline CDR1 is SGHRS and CDR2 is YFSETQ. This chain's CDR3 is CASSLTGTGMNTEAFF. In DNA, the CDR3 is TGCGCCAGCAGCTTGACCGGGACAGGCATGAACACTGAAGCTTTCTTT.

This clonotype was seen only a few times. The rearrangement links TRBV5-1 to TRBJ2-7, with 9 positions matching TRBD2. CDR3 length equals 14 residues. Germline lookup yields CDR1 SGHRS and CDR2 YFSETQ. V lost 4 bases to trimming and J lost 2 bases; unmatched junction nucleotides: 4. Here the CDR3 DNA reads TGCGCCAGCAGCGTAGCGGGGGCCCCCTACGAGCAGTACTTC. Translation gives CASSVAGAPYEQYF.

DNA for the CDR3: TGTGCCATCAGCCCGGACAGGGGATTAGGTGAAAAACTGTTTTTT. It codes for CAISPDRGLGEKLFF. This chain uses TRBV10-3 with TRBJ1-4, with 9 bases lining up with TRBD1. Germline-derived CDR1 and CDR2 are ENHRY and SYGVKD. CDR3 length: 15 residues. The V segment lost 6 bases and the J segment 7 bases; nucleotides outside the gene matches: 9.

Turning to this clonotype: At one end the junction does not follow the germline gene, possibly because of a read error. The V gene is TRBV12-3 or TRBV12-4, the J gene TRBJ1-5, with a possible D match to TRBD1 (5 bases). The CDR3 runs to 14 residues. The DNA of the CDR3 is TGTGCCAGCAGGACTGACGGATGGGGGTCCGTCAAGCTTTTT. Protein sequence: CASRTDGWGSVKLF.

The rearrangement uses TRBV5-5 and TRBJ1-6; no firm D call. The CDR3 length is 13 residues. Germline V gene data show CDR1 as SGHKS and CDR2 as YYEKEE (reference sequence). V lost 2 bases and J lost 8, with 8 bases in between. The CDR3 spells CASSFGLDSPLHF. The CDR3 DNA sequence: TGTGCCAGCAGCTTCGGGTTGGATTCACCCCTCCACTTT.

V is TRBV20-1 and J is TRBJ2-1; D call uncertain. Germline CDR1 DFQATT, CDR2 SNEGSKA (reference sequence). The CDR3 is made up of 12 amino acids. V lost 5 bases and J 9 bases, leaving 14 bases between the germline ends. The CDR3 DNA is TGCAGTGCTCTTGTTGCCACCGGTGAGCAGTTCTTC. Encoded protein: CSALVATGEQFF.

The chain is built from TRBV20-1 and TRBJ2-2; D tentatively fits TRBD1 or TRBD2 (5 bases each). The germline V gene has CDR1 DFQATT and CDR2 SNEGSKA (reference sequence). The CDR3 runs 14 residues. The V and J ends lost 6 bases and 6 bases respectively, with 17 bases between them. The CDR3 loop is CSANLPGTSGELFF. CDR3 nucleotide sequence: TGCAGTGCAAACCTACCGGGGACCTCCGGGGAGCTGTTTTTT.

The chain combines TRBV12-3 or TRBV12-4 with TRBJ2-5, with TRBD2 as a possible D gene (6 bases). This CDR3 comprises 12 residues. Trimming took 8 bases from V and 8 from J, leaving 15 bases between them. CDR3 region: CASRGRGSTQYF. For the CDR3, the DNA is TGTGCCAGCCGCGGTCGGGGGTCAACCCAGTACTTC.

This clonotype was detected only a few times. The chain uses TRBV3-1 and TRBJ1-1; D remains ambiguous. V was shortened by 4 bases and J by 1 base, with 13 bases between the two germline ends. The CDR3 contains 15 residues. Germline CDR1 is LGHDT and CDR2 is YNNKEL (reference sequence). CDR3 region: CASSPWERANTEAFF. Written as DNA, the CDR3 is TGTGCCAGCAGCCCCTGGGAAAGGGCGAACACTGAAGCTTTCTTT.

This clonotype was found many times. The chain links TRBV12-3 or TRBV12-4 to TRBJ2-5; no clear D. CDR3 length equals 12 residues. The V and J ends lost 5 bases and 5 bases respectively, with 9 bases between them. CDR3 residues: CASSPRSETQYF. The DNA for the CDR3 is TGTGCCAGCAGTCCCCGGAGCGAGACCCAGTACTTC.

The gene calls are TRBV6-6 and TRBJ1-1; D gene ambiguous. CDR3 length: 12 residues. Looked up from germline, CDR1 is MNHNY and CDR2 is SVGAGI (reference sequence). V lost 5 bases and J 5 bases, leaving 9 bases between the germline ends. Here the CDR3 reads CASSRRGTEAFF. The CDR3 DNA sequence: TGTGCCAGCAGTCGGAGAGGGACTGAAGCTTTCTTT.

J is TRBJ1-1 and V is TRBV5-1; 9 bases are shared with TRBD1. Germline loops: CDR1 SGHRS, CDR2 YFSETQ. This CDR3 is 13 amino acids long. Unmatched junction bases numbered 4, after V lost 4 bases and J lost 6 bases. The CDR3 is CASSGDRASEAFF. For the CDR3, the DNA is TGCGCCAGCAGCGGGGACAGGGCCTCTGAAGCTTTCTTT.

The chain joins TRBV20-1 to TRBJ2-1, with 7 positions matching TRBD2. The CDR3 runs to 14 residues. J lost 8 bases, V lost 5 bases, and 12 bases had no gene match. Germline V gives CDR1 DFQATT, CDR2 SNEGSKA (reference sequence). The CDR3: CSALGWEGLDEQFF. The CDR3 DNA reads TGCAGTGCTCTCGGGTGGGAGGGCCTCGATGAGCAGTTCTTC.

In this sample, this clonotype turned up a few times. The CDR3 coding sequence is TGTGCCAGCAGAACGACTAGCGGGGGGGCCTATGAGCAGTTCTTC. Encoded protein: CASRTTSGGAYEQFF. The chain combines TRBV6-1 with TRBJ2-1, with 14 bases identical to TRBD2. The germline V gene has CDR1 MNHNS and CDR2 SASEGT. CDR3 length equals 15 residues. With V trimmed by 6 bases and J by 8 bases, 6 bases remained unmatched.

A few counts support this clonotype. V is TRBV4-1 and J is TRBJ1-4, with D perhaps matching TRBD1 (6 bases). Germline V gives CDR1 MGHRA, CDR2 YSYEKL. The CDR3 sequence is 19 residues long. The V end was cut by 0 bases, the J end by 0 bases, with 17 bases between. DNA for the CDR3: TGCGCCAGCAGCCAAGAAGGGTGGCAGGGGAGTGCAACTAATGAAAAACTGTTTTTT. This gives the protein CASSQEGWQGSATNEKLFF.

This clonotype was seen more than once but under ten times. The chain joins TRBV12-3 or TRBV12-4 to TRBJ2-5; D tentatively fits TRBD1 or TRBD2 (5 bases each). This CDR3 contains 16 residues. V lost 1 base and J lost 5, with 17 bases in between. CDR3 bases: TGTGCCAGCAGTTTAGAGCTTCTGAGGGGCGGGGAGACCCAGTACTTC. It encodes CASSLELLRGGETQYF.

This chain connects TRBV11-3 to TRBJ2-1; 9 positions agree with TRBD2. The CDR3 consists of 15 residues. The V and J ends lost 3 bases and 8 bases, in that order; junction bases with no gene match: 8. Looked up from germline, CDR1 is SGHNT and CDR2 is YENEEA. The CDR3 region is CASSFTSGPVHEQFF. CDR3 sequence (DNA): TGTGCCAGCAGCTTCACTAGCGGGCCCGTGCATGAGCAGTTCTTC.

This clonotype came up a few times. The chain combines TRBV6-1 with TRBJ1-4; D is uncertain. With 3 bases removed from V and 7 bases from J, the gap between germline ends came to 12 bases. CDR3 length equals 14 residues. Looked up from germline, CDR1 is MNHNS and CDR2 is SASEGT. In nucleotides, the CDR3 is TGTGCCAGCAGTGACGCTCGGGTGGGTGAAAAACTGTTTTTT. This sequence encodes CASSDARVGEKLFF.